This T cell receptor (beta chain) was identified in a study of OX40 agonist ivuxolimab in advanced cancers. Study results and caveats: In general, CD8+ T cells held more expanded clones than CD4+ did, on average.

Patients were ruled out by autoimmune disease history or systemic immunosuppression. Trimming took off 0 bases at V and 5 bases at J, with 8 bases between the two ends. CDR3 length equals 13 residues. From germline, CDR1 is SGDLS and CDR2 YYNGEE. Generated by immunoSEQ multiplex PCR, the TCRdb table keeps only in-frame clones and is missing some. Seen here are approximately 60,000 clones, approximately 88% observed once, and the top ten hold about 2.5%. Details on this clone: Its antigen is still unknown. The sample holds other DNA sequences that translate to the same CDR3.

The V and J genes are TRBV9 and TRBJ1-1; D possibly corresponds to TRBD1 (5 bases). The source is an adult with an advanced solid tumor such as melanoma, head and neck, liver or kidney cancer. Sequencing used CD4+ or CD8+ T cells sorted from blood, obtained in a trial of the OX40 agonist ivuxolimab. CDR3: CASSVEGRTEAFF. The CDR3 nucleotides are TGTGCCAGCAGCGTAGAGGGGAGGACTGAAGCTTTCTTT.